Listed below are T cell receptor beta chains from one sample, sequenced in a study of T cells in Graves' hyperthyroidism and ophthalmopathy. TCRdb processed the multiplex PCR reads anew with MiXCR; each CDR3 protein has one entry. The top ten clones hold roughly 40% of a sample with 330,000 or so distinct CDR3 sequences, 15% to 20% of them seen once. Sequencing used blood. The receptor source for this set is a man in his forties or fifties with Graves' ophthalmopathy. The CDR3 runs from the conserved cysteine through the conserved F or W. The D gene is left open where the match is weak. Clone sizes are given selectively: once, few, many, or a class where the clone is expanded.

clone size | D gene | J gene | V gene | CDR3 DNA | CDR3 protein
many | - | TRBJ1-6 | TRBV3-1 | TGTGCCAGCCGACAGGCAAATTCACCCCTCCACTTT | CASRQANSPLHF
- | - | TRBJ1-5 | TRBV5-6 | TGTGCCAGCAGCTTGGGTCCAGCTAGCAATCAGCCCCAGCATTTT | CASSLGPASNQPQHF
- | TRBD1 | TRBJ2-7 | TRBV27 | TGTGCCAGCAGTGCCCTGGGGACAGCTTACGAGCAGTACTTC | CASSALGTAYEQYF
once | - | TRBJ2-2 | TRBV6-2/TRBV6-3 | TGTGCCAGCACCTCTACACGCCTCGGGGCACTCGGCGGGGAGCTGTTTTTT | CASTSTRLGALGGELFF
- | TRBD1 | TRBJ1-5 | TRBV2 | TGTGCCAGCAGTGAAGGACAGGGAAGCAATCAGCCCCAGCATTTT | CASSEGQGSNQPQHF
- | TRBD2 | TRBJ2-7 | TRBV6-1 | TGTGCCAGCAGACCCCTAGCGGTAGGATCCTACGAGCAGTACTTC | CASRPLAVGSYEQYF
- | TRBD2 | TRBJ2-3 | TRBV20-1 | TGCAGTGCTGATCAGCGGGAGAGTAGCACAGATACGCAGTATTTT | CSADQRESSTDTQYF
- | TRBD2 | TRBJ2-2 | TRBV5-5 | TGTGCCAGCAGCTTGACAGGGACTAGCGGGAGTTCCAGGGAGCTGTTTTTT | CASSLTGTSGSSRELFF
- | - | TRBJ2-7 | TRBV11-2 | TGTGCCAGCAGCTTAAACCTGGGGGAGACCTACGAGCAGTACTTC | CASSLNLGETYEQYF
few | - | TRBJ2-7 | TRBV20-1 | TGCAGTGCTAGAGTCCCAGGGAATATCTTGTACGAGCAGTACTTC | CSARVPGNILYEQYF
- | TRBD1 | TRBJ2-7 | TRBV12-3/TRBV12-4 | TGTGCCAGCAGTGGGACAGGGGTCTCCTACGAGCAGTACTTC | CASSGTGVSYEQYF
many | - | TRBJ1-4 | TRBV5-1 | TGCGCCAGCACCTCGGACGGAGTTAATGAAAAACTGTTTTTT | CASTSDGVNEKLFF
- | - | TRBJ1-5 | TRBV12-3/TRBV12-4 | TGTGCCAGCAGTTTCCAGGTTTCGGGTCAGCCCCAGCATTTT | CASSFQVSGQPQHF
few | - | TRBJ2-7 | TRBV28 | TGTGCCAGCAGTTCCCCGGGTGGTTCCCGTCGCGAGCAGTACTTC | CASSSPGGSRREQYF
many | - | TRBJ1-5 | TRBV2 | TGTGCCAGCAGTGAGCAGGGAGACCAGCCCCAGCATTTT | CASSEQGDQPQHF
many | - | TRBJ2-5 | TRBV3-1 | TGTGCCAGCAGCCAAGTGACGGAAGAAGAGACCCAGTACTTC | CASSQVTEEETQYF
many | - | TRBJ2-3 | TRBV20-1 | TGCAGTGCTAGAGTGGTCGGGTGGCGGGACGCGGTTAGCACAGATACGCAGTATTTT | CSARVVGWRDAVSTDTQYF
- | TRBD2 | TRBJ2-7 | TRBV9 | TGTGCCAGCAGCCTTGGGGGAGGGTCTCCCTACGAGCAGTACTTC | CASSLGGGSPYEQYF
few | TRBD2 | TRBJ2-1 | TRBV19 | TGTGCCAGTAGTATAGATGGAGCTAGCGGGAGGGCCCGCGAGCAGTTCTTC | CASSIDGASGRAREQFF
- | - | TRBJ1-1 | TRBV3-1 | TGTGCCAGCAGCCCTCCGCCCGGGACAAGATTGAACACTGAAGCTTTCTTT | CASSPPPGTRLNTEAFF
many | TRBD2 | TRBJ2-3 | TRBV11-2 | TGTGCCAGCAGCCCTCCCGGACTAGCGGGGAGCACAGATACGCAGTATTTT | CASSPPGLAGSTDTQYF
- | - | TRBJ2-3 | TRBV2 | TGTGCCAGCGTTCGGATAAACACAGATACGCAGTATTTT | CASVRINTDTQYF
- | - | TRBJ1-6 | TRBV7-8 | TGTGCCAGCAGCCCTAACAGGATTTGGAATTCACCCCTCCACTTT | CASSPNRIWNSPLHF